This TCR beta chain was retrieved from a study of blood T cell repertoires in COVID-19. Overall study: Samples representing acute and convalescent COVID-19 were sourced from the United States, Italy and Spain. PBMCs, B-cell-depleted T cells, or T cells were the source of the cDNA or gDNA that made up the material.

Seattle enrolled patients during active infection and tracked them longitudinally. Germline lookup yields CDR1 SNHLY and CDR2 FYNNEI. The V end was cut by 7 bases, the J end by 6 bases, with 7 bases between. The CDR3 totals 11 residues. How the authors handled the data: Estimation of nucleated cell counts was performed using reference gene primer amplification. Profiling relied on immunoSEQ multiplex PCR, and the TCRdb table lists in-frame clones only, not all of them. Clonal size and the V and J genes are those of that table, whereas D and trimming came from the DNA. The sample lists approximately 300,000 clones, 85% to 90% seen once, with over 5% in the top ten.

Sequenced: peripheral blood. This TCR was recovered from a woman aged 45-65 years with COVID-19, enrolled during active disease. The V and J genes are TRBV2 and TRBJ2-4; maybe TRBD2 (5 bases). CDR3 coding DNA: TGTGCCAGCACCGAGGGAAACATTCAGTACTTC. This translates into CASTEGNIQYF.